Included here is one T cell receptor beta chain sequence, with context. This sample was included in a study of OX40 agonist ivuxolimab in advanced cancers. Assay: immunoSEQ multiplex PCR; the TCRdb copy retains only in-frame clones and omits some. The repertoire has 65,000 to 95,000 clones, roughly 94% of them found once; the top ten carry 8% to 10%. The CDR3 covers 15 residues. Trimming removed 5 bases from V and 8 bases from J; junction bases left unmatched: 9. Per germline, CDR1 SGHTA and CDR2 FQGNSA. The gene calls are TRBV7-2 and TRBJ2-1; TRBD2 matches at 10 bases. The source of this sequence is an adult with an advanced solid tumor such as melanoma, head and neck, liver or kidney cancer. The sequenced sample was CD4+ or CD8+ T cells sorted from blood, obtained in a trial of the OX40 agonist ivuxolimab. As DNA, the CDR3 is TGTGCCAGCAGCGATCCTAGCGGGAGTAGAGATGAGCAGTTCTTC. As protein: CASSDPSGSRDEQFF.